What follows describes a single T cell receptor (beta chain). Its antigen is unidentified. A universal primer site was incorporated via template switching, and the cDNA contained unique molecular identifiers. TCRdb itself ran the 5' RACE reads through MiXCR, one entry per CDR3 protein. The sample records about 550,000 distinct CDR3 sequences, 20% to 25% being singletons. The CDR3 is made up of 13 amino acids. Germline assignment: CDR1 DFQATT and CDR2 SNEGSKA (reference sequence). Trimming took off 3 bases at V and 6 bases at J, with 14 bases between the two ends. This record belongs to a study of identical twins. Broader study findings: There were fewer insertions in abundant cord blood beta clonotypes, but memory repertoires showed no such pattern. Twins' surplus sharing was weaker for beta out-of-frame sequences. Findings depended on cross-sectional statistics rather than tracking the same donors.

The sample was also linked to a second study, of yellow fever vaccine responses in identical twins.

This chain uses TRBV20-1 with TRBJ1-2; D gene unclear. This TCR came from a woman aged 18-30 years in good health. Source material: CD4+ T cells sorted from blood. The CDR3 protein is CSASPPGRDGYTF. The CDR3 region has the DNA TGCAGTGCTAGCCCCCCTGGGCGGGATGGCTACACCTTC.